Presented here are 30 T cell receptor beta chains from one specimen sequenced in a study of T cell repertoires in cytomegalovirus infection. TCRdb analysed the reads with MiXCR anew, one entry per CDR3 protein. Of 100,000 to 150,000 distinct CDR3 sequences detected, less than 9.5% appear once; the ten largest clones hold roughly a tenth. Sample: PBMCs. The origin of the receptors is a human donor in good health (CMV status not recorded). Some clones in this sample may be carry-over from other donors' samples.

This clonotype was recorded at least ten times. The chain employs TRBV7-2 and TRBJ2-7, with TRBD2 matching 11 bases. The J segment lost 9 bases and the V segment lost 4 bases, leaving 8 bases of the junction unmatched. The CDR3 is 14 residues long. Germline V gene data show CDR1 as SGHTA and CDR2 as FQGNSA. CDR3 coding DNA: TGTGCCAGCAGCTCGATAGCGGGGGGGCCGGTGCAGTACTTC. Residues: CASSSIAGGPVQYF.

This clonotype came up many times. The V and J genes are TRBV7-2 and TRBJ2-3; TRBD1 might be the D (6 bases). The CDR3 is made up of 16 amino acids. Germline V gives CDR1 SGHTA, CDR2 FQGNSA. Trimming took off 5 bases at V and 0 bases at J, with 15 bases between the two ends. The CDR3 DNA follows: TGTGCCAGCAGCCCGACCGACAGGATGAGCACAGATACGCAGTATTTT. Amino acid sequence: CASSPTDRMSTDTQYF.

This clonotype was seen ten or more times. The chain is built from TRBV24-1 and TRBJ1-2; D unresolved. V lost 0 bases and J 7 bases, leaving 8 bases between the germline ends. Germline V gene sequence: CDR1 KGHDR, CDR2 SFDVKD. This CDR3 spans 13 amino acids. CDR3 amino acids: CATSDLRDRGYTF. For the CDR3, the DNA is TGTGCCACCAGTGATTTGAGGGATCGTGGCTACACCTTC.

A note on this clonotype: A junction end diverges from the germline sequence, so it may reflect a read error. The V and J genes are TRBV7-9 and TRBJ1-1; TRBD1 is a possible D gene (5 bases). The CDR3 extends over 13 amino acids. Germline CDR1 is SEHNR and CDR2 is FQNEAQ (reference sequence). The CDR3 DNA sequence: TGTGCCAGCAGGTTAGACAGGAACACTGAAGCTTTCTTT. It translates to CASRLDRNTEAFF.

This clonotype appeared many times. V and J are TRBV6-5 and TRBJ2-6; no definite D call. V lost 7 bases and J lost 0, with 16 bases in between. Germline V gene sequence: CDR1 MNHEY, CDR2 SVGAGI. CDR3 length equals 17 residues. The CDR3 coding sequence is TGTGCCAGCACTTTAAACCCGGTTGGCTCTGGGGCCAACGTCCTGACTTTC. Translation: CASTLNPVGSGANVLTF.

About this clonotype itself: One base away lies a much larger clone, so this may be a sequencing read error. The chain employs TRBV20-1 and TRBJ2-1, with 8 bases aligning to TRBD2. This CDR3 region has 12 residues. Germline CDR1 reads DFQATT; CDR2 reads SNEGSKA (reference sequence). The CDR3 DNA reads as TGCAGTATTGGGCGGGGGGACAATAAGCAGTTCTTC. Translating it yields CSIGRGDNKQFF.

V is TRBV6-2 or TRBV6-3 and J is TRBJ2-3; no clear D gene. V gave up 6 bases and J gave up 2 bases, with 6 bases separating them. The CDR3 length is 12 residues. The germline CDR1 and CDR2 sequences are MNHEY and SVGEGT. CDR3 loop: CASSTFTDTQYF. CDR3 nucleotide sequence: TGTGCCAGCAGCACCTTCACAGATACGCAGTATTTT.

The chain couples TRBV2 to TRBJ2-1, with 7 positions matching TRBD2. The CDR3 consists of 16 residues. Per germline, CDR1 SNHLY and CDR2 FYNNEI. The ends lost 8 bases at V and 1 base at J; junction bases unmatched: 11. The CDR3 sequence is CASGPAGVESYNEQFF. The CDR3 nucleotides are TGTGCCAGCGGCCCGGCGGGGGTGGAGTCCTACAATGAGCAGTTCTTC. The full variable domain, rest sourced from reference TRBV2 and TRBJ2-1, is EPEVTQTPSHQVTQMGQEVILRCVPISNHLYFYWYRQILGQKVEFLVSFYNNEISEKSEIFDDQFSVERPDGSNFTLKIRSTKLEDSAMYFCASGPAGVESYNEQFFGPGTRLTVL.

This clonotype was seen many times. V usage is TRBV2 and J usage is TRBJ2-2, with 8 positions matching TRBD2. V lost 9 bases to trimming and J lost 2 bases; unmatched junction nucleotides: 5. The CDR3 totals 14 residues. Germline CDR1 SNHLY, CDR2 FYNNEI. The CDR3 sequence is CASGAGANTGELFF. The CDR3 region has the DNA TGTGCCAGTGGAGCGGGGGCCAACACCGGGGAGCTGTTTTTT. The variable domain in full, with the rest retrieved from reference TRBV2 and TRBJ2-2, is EPEVTQTPSHQVTQMGQEVILRCVPISNHLYFYWYRQILGQKVEFLVSFYNNEISEKSEIFDDQFSVERPDGSNFTLKIRSTKLEDSAMYFCASGAGANTGELFFGEGSRLTVL.

This clonotype was seen a few times. V and J are TRBV11-2 and TRBJ2-4; 12 bases align to TRBD2. With 6 bases clipped from V and 3 bases from J, the junction kept 3 bases outside the gene matches. Germline loops: CDR1 SGHAT, CDR2 FQNNGV. The CDR3 sequence is 15 residues long. The CDR3 here is CASRRLAGDKNIQYF. CDR3 nucleotides: TGTGCCAGCAGACGACTAGCGGGGGACAAAAACATTCAGTACTTC.

This clonotype was observed at least ten times. CDR3 region: CASSPPGPEETQYF. CDR3 sequence (DNA): TGTGCCAGCAGTCCCCCAGGGCCGGAAGAGACCCAGTACTTC. This chain connects TRBV28 to TRBJ2-5; D might be TRBD1 (5 bases). CDR3 length equals 14 residues. Germline V gene data show CDR1 as MDHEN and CDR2 as SYDVKM. Trimming stripped 5 bases from V and 3 bases from J, with 13 bases between.

This clonotype was counted many times. V usage is TRBV7-2 and J usage is TRBJ1-2; D not certain. CDR3 size: 15 residues. The germline V gene has CDR1 SGHTA and CDR2 FQGNSA. V lost 0 bases and J 2 bases, leaving 10 bases between the germline ends. The CDR3 bases are TGTGCCAGCAGCTTAGCCCGGGAAGTGAACTATGGCTACACCTTC. Its translation: CASSLAREVNYGYTF.

Ten or more counts support this clonotype. This rearrangement joins TRBV2 to TRBJ2-3, with D perhaps assigned TRBD1 or TRBD2 (5 bases each). V was pared by 1 base and J by 6 bases, with 14 bases between. Germline V lookup: CDR1 SNHLY, CDR2 FYNNEI. There are 15 residues in the CDR3. The chain's CDR3 is CASSEVSAGADTQYF. The CDR3 bases are TGTGCCAGCAGTGAAGTCTCCGCCGGGGCCGATACGCAGTATTTT.

There are many counts of this clonotype. The V call is TRBV28, the J call TRBJ2-2; D not resolved. V dropped 3 bases and J dropped 7 bases, with 15 bases sitting between them. Per the germline V gene, CDR1 is MDHEN and CDR2 is SYDVKM. The CDR3 is 15 residues long. The CDR3 sequence: CASSFLAVGFGELFF. The DNA of the CDR3 is TGTGCCAGCAGTTTCCTGGCTGTGGGTTTCGGGGAGCTGTTTTTT.

The chain employs TRBV20-1 and TRBJ2-2; D ambiguous. The germline CDR1 and CDR2 sequences are DFQATT and SNEGSKA (reference sequence). The germline V and J ends were trimmed by 6 bases and 4 bases, with 12 bases remaining between them. CDR3 length: 13 residues. The CDR3 is CSATIRVTGELFF. The CDR3 DNA reads as TGCAGTGCCACCATCAGAGTCACCGGGGAGCTGTTTTTT.

V gene TRBV5-1 combines with J gene TRBJ2-5; D tentatively fits TRBD1 or TRBD2 (7 bases each). CDR3 length: 15 amino acids. Germline V lookup: CDR1 SGHRS, CDR2 YFSETQ. The ends were cut back, 2 bases at V and 4 bases at J, with 15 bases in the middle. The CDR3 is CASSFKGGGSETQYF. CDR3 in DNA: TGCGCCAGCAGCTTTAAGGGAGGGGGCTCAGAGACCCAGTACTTC.

The genes are TRBV6-5 and TRBJ1-3, with D unresolved. The CDR3 has 16 amino acids. Trimming stripped 0 bases from V and 0 bases from J, with 9 bases between. The germline V gene has CDR1 MNHEY and CDR2 SVGAGI. CDR3 coding DNA: TGTGCCAGCAGTTACTCGCAGGCAAGCTCTGGAAACACCATATATTTT. Translated, it gives CASSYSQASSGNTIYF.

About this clonotype itself: This may be a read error: a much more frequent sequence differs by one nucleotide. The chain links TRBV20-1 to TRBJ2-2; no clear D gene. This CDR3 has 11 residues. Germline V CDR1 and CDR2: DFQATT, SNEGSKA (reference sequence). CDR3: CSAANTWELFF. CDR3 in DNA: TGCAGTGCTGCGAACACCTGGGAGCTGTTTTTT.

This clonotype appeared many times. The chain combines TRBV5-6 with TRBJ2-3; 9 bases agree with TRBD1. V lost 4 bases and J lost 7; bases outside the gene matches: 4. From germline, CDR1 is SGHDT and CDR2 YYEEEE. The CDR3 loop spans 13 amino acids. The CDR3 reads CASSPTGGNTQYF. The CDR3, as DNA: TGTGCCAGCAGCCCAACAGGGGGCAATACGCAGTATTTT.

This clonotype was observed many times. The V and J genes are TRBV28 and TRBJ2-4; perhaps D is TRBD1 or TRBD2 (5 bases each). There are 14 residues in the CDR3. Germline values: CDR1 MDHEN, CDR2 SYDVKM. Trimming took off 7 bases at V and 2 bases at J, with 12 bases between the two ends. The CDR3 spells CASTRGRTKNIQYF. CDR3 DNA: TGTGCCAGCACTAGGGGACGGACCAAAAACATTCAGTACTTC.

This clonotype was seen ten or more times. This chain connects TRBV7-9 to TRBJ1-5, with D hard to call. This CDR3 comprises 12 residues. Deletions cut 6 bases from V and 5 bases from J, with 8 bases between. From germline, CDR1 is SEHNR and CDR2 FQNEAQ (reference sequence). CDR3 nucleotides: TGTGCCAGCAGTCGGGGAGATCAGCCCCAGCATTTT. This gives the protein CASSRGDQPQHF.

This clonotype was seen repeatedly, ten times or more. This chain joins TRBV2 and TRBJ2-7; D not certain. This CDR3 is built from 14 residues. V was shortened by 2 bases and J by 9 bases, with 17 bases between the two germline ends. From germline, CDR1 is SNHLY and CDR2 FYNNEI. CDR3 DNA sequence: TGTGCCAGCAGTGAACGCTCCGTTCGGCGGATGCAGTACTTC. Protein: CASSERSVRRMQYF. Using reference TRBV2 and TRBJ2-7 for the parts outside the CDR3, the full variable domain is EPEVTQTPSHQVTQMGQEVILRCVPISNHLYFYWYRQILGQKVEFLVSFYNNEISEKSEIFDDQFSVERPDGSNFTLKIRSTKLEDSAMYFCASSERSVRRMQYFGPGTRLTVT.

In this sample, this clonotype turned up many times. J is TRBJ2-6 and V is TRBV7-2, with D possibly matching TRBD1 (7 bases). CDR3 length: 15 amino acids. CDR1 and CDR2 (germline): SGHTA, FQGNSA. Trimming shortened V by 7 bases and J by 4 bases, and 14 bases separated the two germline ends. The CDR3 sequence is CASTGGGSGANVLTF. The DNA of the CDR3 is TGTGCCAGCACCGGAGGGGGCTCAGGGGCCAACGTCCTGACTTTC.

This clonotype was recorded at least ten times. This rearrangement joins TRBV5-1 to TRBJ2-7; 9 bases map to TRBD2. The length of the CDR3 is 16 residues. V shed 0 bases, J shed 0 bases, and the junction held 4 bases outside the gene matches. Germline lookup yields CDR1 SGHRS and CDR2 YFSETQ. The CDR3 nucleotides are TGCGCCAGCAGCTTGGGCGGCGGGGGGGCCTCCTACGAGCAGTACTTC. The encoded protein is CASSLGGGGASYEQYF.

This clonotype was counted many times. The chain recombines TRBV7-2 with TRBJ2-7, with 9 bases lining up with TRBD1. Germline V lookup: CDR1 SGHTA, CDR2 FQGNSA. The CDR3 is 15 residues long. V dropped 4 bases and J dropped 2; count of bases not matched to a gene: 6. The CDR3 sequence is CASSSRQGVAYEQYF. CDR3 bases: TGTGCCAGCAGCTCACGACAGGGGGTGGCCTACGAGCAGTACTTC.

This chain links TRBV28 with TRBJ2-5, with D possibly TRBD1 on 7 matching bases. Germline V lookup: CDR1 MDHEN, CDR2 SYDVKM. The CDR3 is 16 residues long. The V gene lost 1 base and the J gene lost 1 base, with 13 bases spanning the gap. CDR3 nucleotide sequence: TGTGCCAGCAGTTTATCCGGAGGGACAGCCCAAGAGACCCAGTACTTC. It translates to CASSLSGGTAQETQYF. Together with reference TRBV28 and TRBJ2-5, the CDR3 gives the full variable domain: DVKVTQSSRYLVKRTGEKVFLECVQDMDHENMFWYRQDPGLGLRLIYFSYDVKMKEKGDIPEGYSVSREKKERFSLILESASTNQTSMYLCASSLSGGTAQETQYFGPGTRLLVL.

This chain connects TRBV5-1 to TRBJ1-5, with D maybe TRBD1 (5 bases). Deletions cut 0 bases from V and 3 bases from J, with 10 bases between. Germline CDR1 and CDR2: SGHRS and YFSETQ. The CDR3 covers 15 residues. CDR3 nucleotide sequence: TGCGCCAGCAGCTTGGAGGGCAGGGTCAATCAGCCCCAGCATTTT. Amino acid sequence: CASSLEGRVNQPQHF.

This clonotype was seen many times. V gene TRBV10-2 combines with J gene TRBJ2-7; D assignment may be TRBD1 or TRBD2 (5 bases each). The CDR3 has 15 amino acids. From germline, CDR1 is WSHSY and CDR2 SAAADI. V was clipped by 4 bases and J by 4 bases, with 17 bases between them. DNA for the CDR3: TGCGCCAGCAGTGTAGAGCCCTGGGGGTCGTACGAGCAGTACTTC. Amino acid sequence: CASSVEPWGSYEQYF.

This clonotype came up many times. The V and J genes are TRBV15 and TRBJ2-7; a weak D match, TRBD2 (7 bases). Germline V gene sequence: CDR1 LNHNV, CDR2 YYDKDF (reference sequence). The CDR3 has 15 amino acids. V dropped 0 bases and J dropped 4 bases, with 13 bases sitting between them. The CDR3 here is CATSRDRGASYEQYF. In nucleotides, the CDR3 is TGTGCCACCAGCAGAGATCGGGGGGCCTCTTACGAGCAGTACTTC.

This clonotype came up many times. The genes are TRBV12-5 and TRBJ2-1; D remains unclear. The CDR3 is 15 residues long. V was clipped by 2 bases and J by 0 bases, with 8 bases between them. The germline V gene has CDR1 LGHNT and CDR2 FRNRAP. The CDR3 DNA follows: TGTGCTAGTGGTTTGTACTTAAGCTCCTACAATGAGCAGTTCTTC. This codes for CASGLYLSSYNEQFF.